Described below is a single T cell receptor (beta chain) sequence and its context. This specimen comes from a study of T cell changes during pregnancy in multiple sclerosis. Profiling relied on immunoSEQ multiplex PCR, and the TCRdb table lists in-frame clones only, not all of them. Among tens of thousands of clones listed, about 90% were seen once. With 3 bases removed from V and 8 bases from J, the gap between germline ends came to 14 bases. The CDR3 consists of 15 residues. Germline V gene sequence: CDR1 SNHLY, CDR2 FYNNEI. The receptor was isolated from a female donor in good health, enrolled as a control in a pregnancy study. The input for sequencing was peripheral blood, taken after pregnancy. This chain uses TRBV2 with TRBJ1-6; tentatively, D is TRBD1 (6 bases). In DNA form, the CDR3 reads TGTGCCAGCAGTGACGGGGGGCAGAGGGATTCACCCCTCCACTTT. Translated: CASSDGGQRDSPLHF.